The 26 T cell receptor beta chains below were found in one sample sequenced in a study of cytomegalovirus exposure and HLA in healthy donors. The PCR was carried out with 60 Vbeta primers and 13 Jbeta primers. Sequencing used immunoSEQ multiplex PCR; TCRdb keeps in-frame clones, though not all of them. The sample shows approximately 150,000 clones, around 80% of them seen only once. The sequencing sample was made of PBMCs. The receptor set was obtained from a woman in her 40s in good health and CMV-seronegative.

The chain joins TRBV5-1 to TRBJ2-2, with no clear D. Germline V gives CDR1 SGHRS, CDR2 YFSETQ. The CDR3 sequence is 13 residues long. The germline V and J ends were trimmed by 4 bases and 1 base, with 5 bases remaining between them. CDR3 sequence: CASSVVNTGELFF. The DNA of the CDR3 is TGCGCCAGCAGCGTAGTGAACACCGGGGAGCTGTTTTTT.

The chain employs TRBV28 and TRBJ1-1, with 10 bases aligning to TRBD1. J gave up 0 bases and V 5 bases, and 9 bases lay outside the gene matches. Looked up from germline, CDR1 is MDHEN and CDR2 is SYDVKM. This CDR3 contains 17 residues. The CDR3 here is CASSPPGQGTLNTEAFF. In DNA form, the CDR3 reads TGTGCCAGCAGTCCACCGGGACAGGGGACGCTGAACACTGAAGCTTTCTTT.

The genes are TRBV2 and TRBJ1-5; TRBD1 matches 9 bases. V was clipped by 2 bases and J by 0 bases; unmatched bases: 11. The germline gives CDR1 SNHLY, CDR2 FYNNEI. The CDR3 extends over 19 amino acids. The CDR3 spells CASSEIGQGLDYSNQPQHF. The CDR3 DNA reads TGTGCCAGCAGTGAAATCGGACAGGGGTTGGATTATAGCAATCAGCCCCAGCATTTT. Full variable domain (missing parts from reference TRBV2 and TRBJ1-5): EPEVTQTPSHQVTQMGQEVILRCVPISNHLYFYWYRQILGQKVEFLVSFYNNEISEKSEIFDDQFSVERPDGSNFTLKIRSTKLEDSAMYFCASSEIGQGLDYSNQPQHFGDGTRLSIL.

V is TRBV28 and J is TRBJ1-5, with TRBD1 matching 7 bases. The CDR3 consists of 13 residues. Germline loops: CDR1 MDHEN, CDR2 SYDVKM. V lost 6 bases to trimming and J lost 6 bases; unmatched junction nucleotides: 5. The CDR3 here is CASRQGYVQPQHF. CDR3 nucleotide sequence: TGTGCCAGCAGACAGGGGTATGTTCAGCCCCAGCATTTT.

V and J are TRBV30 and TRBJ2-7; no clear D gene. V was trimmed by 0 bases and J by 6 bases, leaving 12 bases between them. CDR1 is GTSNPN, CDR2 SVGIG, per germline (reference sequence). The CDR3 consists of 13 residues. This chain's CDR3 is CAWSVKAIGEQYF. CDR3 DNA: TGTGCCTGGAGTGTGAAAGCTATTGGCGAGCAGTACTTC.

Details on this clone: An end of the junction differs from the germline gene, which may be a read error. V gene TRBV5-5 combines with J gene TRBJ1-2; 8 bases are shared with TRBD1. The CDR3 runs to 14 residues. Germline V gene lookup returns CDR1 SGHKS and CDR2 YYEKEE (reference sequence). As DNA, the CDR3 is TGTGCCAGCAGCTACGCCGGGACAGGCGAAGGGGCTAACTTC. Its translation: CASSYAGTGEGANF.

The chain couples TRBV19 to TRBJ2-1; 9 positions agree with TRBD2. The ends lost 5 bases at V and 3 bases at J; junction bases unmatched: 5. There are 15 residues in the CDR3. Germline lookup yields CDR1 LNHDA and CDR2 SQIVND (reference sequence). The CDR3 DNA reads TGTGCCAGTAGTTGGGATAGCGGGAGCTACAATGAGCAGTTCTTC. Translation: CASSWDSGSYNEQFF.

V gene TRBV5-6 combines with J gene TRBJ2-5; 11 bases align to TRBD2. The CDR3 sequence is 18 residues long. Per the germline V gene, CDR1 is SGHDT and CDR2 is YYEEEE. V gave up 4 bases and J gave up 1 base; unmatched junction bases: 12. In DNA form, the CDR3 reads TGTGCCAGCAGCGGAGGGACTAGCGGCGCACAAATCCAAGAGACCCAGTACTTC. It specifies CASSGGTSGAQIQETQYF.

This sequence joins TRBV30 and TRBJ2-7; the match to TRBD2 covers 7 bases. The CDR3 is 13 residues long. Germline CDR1 and CDR2: GTSNPN and SVGIG (reference sequence). V was clipped by 4 bases and J by 2 bases; unmatched bases: 5. The CDR3 sequence: CAWNRGLPYEQYF. The CDR3 nucleotides are TGTGCCTGGAATCGGGGACTACCCTACGAGCAGTACTTC.

The chain employs TRBV7-6 and TRBJ1-5; unclear D gene. CDR1 is SGHVS, CDR2 FNYEAQ, per germline. The CDR3 has 19 amino acids. The V end was cut by 5 bases, the J end by 5 bases, with 28 bases between. The DNA of the CDR3 is TGTGCCAGCAGCCCGAGCTCTCCGGGTCTGGGAGAGGGCGATCAGCCCCAGCATTTT. Its protein is CASSPSSPGLGEGDQPQHF.

The chain has TRBV4-1 and TRBJ2-2; D is uncertain. The CDR3 is 15 residues long. The V end lost 4 bases, the J end lost 1 base, and 10 bases lay between the germline ends. Germline loops: CDR1 MGHRA, CDR2 YSYEKL. The CDR3 nucleotides read TGCGCCAGCAGCCTCCAAACGGGGAACACCGGGGAGCTGTTTTTT. It is translated as CASSLQTGNTGELFF.

The genes are TRBV4-1 and TRBJ2-5, with TRBD2 as a possible D gene (7 bases). The ends were cut back, 4 bases at V and 3 bases at J, with 18 bases in the middle. Germline loops: CDR1 MGHRA, CDR2 YSYEKL. The CDR3 loop spans 16 amino acids. The CDR3 protein is CASSLQVQGREETQYF. The DNA of the CDR3 is TGCGCCAGCAGCCTGCAGGTTCAGGGGAGGGAAGAGACCCAGTACTTC.

The V gene is TRBV4-3, the J gene TRBJ2-1; tentatively, D is TRBD1 (5 bases). This CDR3 spans 13 amino acids. Germline-derived CDR1 and CDR2 are LGHNA and YSLEER. V lost 0 bases, J lost 8 bases, and 8 bases lay in between. CDR3 residues: CASSQDWGDEQFF. Written as DNA, the CDR3 is TGCGCCAGCAGCCAAGATTGGGGCGATGAGCAGTTCTTC.

The chain is built from TRBV28 and TRBJ2-2, with D uncertain. The germline V gene has CDR1 MDHEN and CDR2 SYDVKM. Between the trimmed V and J ends, which lost 2 bases and 8 bases, there was a span of 18 bases. This CDR3 has 16 amino acids. The CDR3 loop is CASSLETEHTGGELFF. The CDR3, as DNA: TGTGCCAGCAGTTTAGAGACGGAGCATACGGGTGGGGAGCTGTTTTTT.

This chain uses TRBV29-1 with TRBJ1-1; 10 bases align to TRBD1. The CDR3 consists of 13 residues. Germline lookup yields CDR1 SQVTM and CDR2 ANQGSEA. With 6 bases clipped from V and 2 bases from J, the junction kept 3 bases outside the gene matches. The CDR3 DNA reads as TGCAGCGTAGGGGACAGGGGTAACACTGAAGCTTTCTTT. This translates into CSVGDRGNTEAFF.

This chain links TRBV9 with TRBJ2-7, with 7 nucleotides matching TRBD1. V shed 2 bases and J 2 bases; nucleotides not matched to a gene: 4. The CDR3 has 14 amino acids. Looked up from germline, CDR1 is SGDLS and CDR2 is YYNGEE. CDR3: CASSVTGIPYEQYF. The CDR3 DNA follows: TGTGCCAGCAGCGTGACAGGGATTCCCTACGAGCAGTACTTC.

V is TRBV28 and J is TRBJ2-7; D gene unclear. Germline V gene data show CDR1 as MDHEN and CDR2 as SYDVKM. V dropped 8 bases and J dropped 3 bases, with 8 bases sitting between them. The length of the CDR3 is 11 residues. CDR3 protein: CASRAFYEQYF. CDR3 DNA sequence: TGTGCCAGCCGAGCCTTCTACGAGCAGTACTTC.

This clone appeared a single time. This chain links TRBV7-9 with TRBJ2-7; D is uncertain. The V gene's germline CDR1 is SEHNR and CDR2 FQNEAQ (reference sequence). This CDR3 contains 11 residues. V lost 8 bases, J lost 3 bases, and 8 bases lay in between. This chain's CDR3 is CASEADYEQYF. CDR3 DNA: TGTGCCAGCGAGGCGGACTACGAGCAGTACTTC.

This clone was seen more than once but under ten times. V usage is TRBV25-1 and J usage is TRBJ2-2; no definite D call. Trimming shortened V by 7 bases and J by 1 base, and 7 bases separated the two germline ends. The CDR3 is made up of 13 amino acids. Germline V gene data show CDR1 as MGHDK and CDR2 as SYGVNS. This CDR3 is CASIPGNTGELFF. The CDR3 DNA is TGTGCCAGCATTCCAGGGAACACCGGGGAGCTGTTTTTT.

The rearrangement uses TRBV28 and TRBJ1-2; no firm D call. The CDR3 is 14 amino acids. V lost 1 base, J lost 2 bases, and 8 bases lay in between. CDR1 is MDHEN, CDR2 SYDVKM, per germline. CDR3 coding DNA: TGTGCCAGCAGTTTATCGTGGAGGAACTATGGCTACACCTTC. Translated: CASSLSWRNYGYTF.

The CDR3 nucleotides are TGTGCCAGCAGCTCCCTTGCTAGCGGGAGCTCTGGGGCCAACGTCCTGACTTTC. Amino acids: CASSSLASGSSGANVLTF. The chain carries TRBV11-2 and TRBJ2-6, with TRBD2 matching over 10 bases. V lost 4 bases, J lost 0 bases, and 6 bases stayed unmatched. The CDR3 sequence is 18 residues long. Per the germline V gene, CDR1 is SGHAT and CDR2 is FQNNGV.

This chain uses TRBV6-1 with TRBJ2-6, with a weak D call TRBD1 (5 bases). The CDR3 covers 15 residues. Germline V gives CDR1 MNHNS, CDR2 SASEGT. V was shortened by 4 bases and J by 0 bases, with 7 bases between the two germline ends. As DNA, the CDR3 is TGTGCCAGCAGTGGACAGCTCTCTGGGGCCAACGTCCTGACTTTC. This codes for CASSGQLSGANVLTF.

Note on this clone: Other DNA sequences in this sample translate to the same CDR3. The chain employs TRBV27 and TRBJ2-1; D gene unclear. Deletions cut 0 bases from V and 3 bases from J, with 3 bases between. In germline, CDR1 is MNHEY, CDR2 SMNVEV (reference sequence). The CDR3 has 13 residues. For the CDR3, the DNA is TGTGCCAGCAGTTTATCTAGCTACAATGAGCAGTTCTTC. As protein: CASSLSSYNEQFF.

The chain couples TRBV5-1 to TRBJ2-7, with unresolved D. Germline CDR1 is SGHRS and CDR2 is YFSETQ. Trimming took 0 bases from V and 0 from J, leaving 7 bases between them. CDR3 length: 14 amino acids. For the CDR3, the DNA is TGCGCCAGCAGCTTGGGCCCCAGCTCCTACGAGCAGTACTTC. The encoded protein is CASSLGPSSYEQYF.

This chain links TRBV9 with TRBJ2-2, with 13 bases that match TRBD2. Per the germline V gene, CDR1 is SGDLS and CDR2 is YYNGEE. The CDR3 sequence is 14 residues long. The ends lost 5 bases at V and 9 bases at J; junction bases unmatched: 4. CDR3 coding DNA: TGTGCCAGCAGACAGGGGACTAGCGGGAGGGAGCTGTTTTTT. Protein sequence: CASRQGTSGRELFF. Supplemented by reference TRBV9 and TRBJ2-2, the full variable domain reads DSGVTQTPKHLITATGQRVTLRCSPRSGDLSVYWYQQSLDQGLQFLIQYYNGEERAKGNILERFSAQQFPDLHSELNLSSLELGDSALYFCASRQGTSGRELFFGEGSRLTVL.

This clone was observed a handful of times. The chain carries TRBV9 and TRBJ2-3; the D gene is possibly TRBD2 (6 bases). CDR1 and CDR2 (germline): SGDLS, YYNGEE. This CDR3 has 15 amino acids. Trimming took 2 bases from V and 3 from J, leaving 13 bases between them. The CDR3 nucleotides are TGTGCCAGCAGCGTCCCGGGACTGGGGACAGATACGCAGTATTTT. This encodes CASSVPGLGTDTQYF.